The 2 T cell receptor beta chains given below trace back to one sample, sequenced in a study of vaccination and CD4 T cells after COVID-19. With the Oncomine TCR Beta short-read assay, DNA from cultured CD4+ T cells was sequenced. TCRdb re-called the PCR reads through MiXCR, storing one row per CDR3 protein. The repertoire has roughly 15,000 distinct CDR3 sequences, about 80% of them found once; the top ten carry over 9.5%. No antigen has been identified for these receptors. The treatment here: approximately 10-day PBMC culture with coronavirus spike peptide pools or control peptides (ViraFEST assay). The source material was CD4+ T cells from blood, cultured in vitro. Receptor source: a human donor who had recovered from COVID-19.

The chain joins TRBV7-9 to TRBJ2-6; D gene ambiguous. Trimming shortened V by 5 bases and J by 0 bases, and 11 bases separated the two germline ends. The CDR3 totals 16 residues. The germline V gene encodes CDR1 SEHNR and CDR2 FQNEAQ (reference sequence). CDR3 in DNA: TGTGCCAGCAGCGCCGGACGCCGCTCTGGGGCCAACGTCCTGACTTTC. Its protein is CASSAGRRSGANVLTF.

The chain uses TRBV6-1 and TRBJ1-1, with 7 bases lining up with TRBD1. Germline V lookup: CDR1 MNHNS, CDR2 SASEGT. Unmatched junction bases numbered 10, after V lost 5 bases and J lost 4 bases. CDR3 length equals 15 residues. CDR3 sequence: CASSTLGQMSTEAFF. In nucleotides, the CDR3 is TGTGCCAGCAGTACCCTGGGACAGATGTCCACTGAAGCTTTCTTT.